This TCR beta chain appears in the sequencing data of a study of T cell repertoires in cytomegalovirus infection. Germline CDR1 and CDR2: MDHEN and SYDVKM. Trimming cost V 8 bases and J 3 bases, with 17 bases left between them. The CDR3 contains 14 residues. TCRdb fed the reads into MiXCR, producing one record per CDR3 protein. The sample holds 630,000 or so distinct CDR3 sequences; roughly 26% are singletons and the top ten take 8%. This rearrangement joins TRBV28 to TRBJ2-7; D call uncertain. Sample: CD8+ T cells from PBMCs. The source of this sequence is a human donor in good health (CMV status not recorded). Some clones in this sample may be carry-over from other donors' samples. The CDR3 DNA follows: TGTGCCAGCCGCCGAATAAGTGCCTTCTACGAGCAGTACGTC. The encoded protein is CASRRISAFYEQYV.